One and the same sample provided the 12 T cell receptor beta chains below, sequenced in a study of synovial regulatory T cells in juvenile arthritis. General study results and limits: Blood Treg cells that were inflammation-associated showed lower TCR diversity than other blood Treg cells.

Sequenced by immunoSEQ multiplex PCR; TCRdb stores in-frame clones only, minus some. The sample data list about 9,900 clones. Their antigens are not known. Source material: Treg cells from blood. Described subset: HLA-DR+ inflammation-associated blood Treg cells. The receptors shown here come from a donor aged 2-30 years with juvenile idiopathic arthritis.

J is TRBJ2-7 and V is TRBV10-3; TCRdb designates TRBD2, a call that cannot be tested without DNA. Germline assignment: CDR1 ENHRY and CDR2 SYGVKD. The CDR3 length is 16 residues. DNA for this receptor is not on file. CDR3 protein: CAISESGRALNYEQYF.

V and J are TRBV30 and TRBJ1-4. Germline assignment: CDR1 GTSNPN and CDR2 SVGIG (reference sequence). The CDR3 runs to 13 residues. Nucleotide data are not available. The CDR3 loop is CAWSGTGGEKLFF.

This sequence joins TRBV5-6 and TRBJ2-3; TCRdb gives TRBD2 as the D gene, but with no DNA this cannot be confirmed. CDR1 is SGHDT, CDR2 YYEEEE, per germline. This CDR3 has 17 residues. This entry has no DNA. CDR3: CASRSSPGVWGTDTQYF.

The V and J genes are TRBV18 and TRBJ2-5. There are 13 residues in the CDR3. No nucleotide data were recorded. CDR1 and CDR2 (germline): KGHSH, LQKENI. CDR3 amino acids: CASSPGWPETQYF.

The genes are TRBV5-1 and TRBJ1-1. The CDR3 has 15 residues. The record lacks a DNA sequence. Germline loops: CDR1 SGHRS, CDR2 YFSETQ. This chain's CDR3 is CASSLVSGGSTEAFF.

The genes are TRBV25-1 and TRBJ1-4. The V gene's germline CDR1 is MGHDK and CDR2 SYGVNS. The CDR3 is 13 amino acids. No DNA appears here. CDR3 in amino acids: CASRRWPNEKLFF.

Measured by frequency, this clone is medium-sized. The chain couples TRBV19 to TRBJ1-5. CDR3 length: 14 residues. No DNA appears here. CDR1 is LNHDA, CDR2 SQIVND, per germline (reference sequence). CDR3: CASSGVRRNQPQHF.

The chain has TRBV4-1 and TRBJ1-5; TCRdb reports TRBD1, a call that lacks DNA to check it against. CDR1 is MGHRA and CDR2 is YSYEKL in the germline V gene. The CDR3 consists of 14 residues. No DNA is recorded. The CDR3 region is CASSPQGRNQPQHF.

The V gene is TRBV18, the J gene TRBJ2-7; absent DNA, TCRdb's TRBD1 call cannot be checked. This CDR3 is 16 amino acids long. Nucleotide data are not available. Germline CDR1 is KGHSH and CDR2 is LQKENI. The CDR3 is CASSPQGQGLMDEQYF.

The rearrangement links TRBV6-5 to TRBJ1-2; absent DNA, TCRdb's TRBD1 call cannot be checked. CDR1 and CDR2 (germline): MNHEY, SVGAGI. This CDR3 contains 14 residues. The entry carries no DNA sequence. Here the CDR3 reads CASSSPGQLTGYTF.

The chain has TRBV5-1 and TRBJ2-1; TCRdb gives TRBD2 as the D gene, but with no DNA this cannot be confirmed. The CDR3 totals 17 residues. No DNA sequence is on record. CDR1 and CDR2 from the germline V gene are SGHRS and YFSETQ. The CDR3 spells CASSFFGSGSPYNEQFF.

The V and J genes are TRBV30 and TRBJ2-6. The V gene's germline CDR1 is GTSNPN and CDR2 SVGIG (reference sequence). The CDR3 covers 13 residues. Nucleotide data are not available. Here the CDR3 reads CAWRTSGANVLTF.